These 16 T cell receptor beta chains were sequenced from one sample in a study of control samples from healthy donors and cancer patients. The repertoire was sequenced with immunoSEQ multiplex PCR; TCRdb's copy has only in-frame clones and lacks some. The sample shows about 90,000 clones, about nine tenths of them seen only once. The sequenced sample was blood. The receptors stem from a woman in her late teens or twenties in good health.

The rearrangement joins TRBV5-8 to TRBJ1-1; D remains ambiguous. Looked up from germline, CDR1 is SGHTS and CDR2 is YDEGEE. CDR3 length: 11 amino acids. Deletions cut 5 bases from V and 1 base from J, with 3 bases between. This CDR3 reads CASRPNTEAFF. The DNA for the CDR3 is TGTGCCAGCAGGCCGAACACTGAAGCTTTCTTT.

This rearrangement joins TRBV2 to TRBJ2-3; no firm D call. Germline V gene sequence: CDR1 SNHLY, CDR2 FYNNEI. V was cut by 0 bases and J by 6 bases, with 7 bases left in between. The CDR3 loop spans 13 amino acids. The CDR3 DNA sequence: TGTGCCAGCAGTGAAGCAGTACCGGATACGCAGTATTTT. Translating it yields CASSEAVPDTQYF.

The chain joins TRBV19 to TRBJ2-5; D ambiguous. V was cut by 0 bases and J by 5 bases, with 13 bases left in between. This CDR3 is 15 amino acids long. Germline V gene data show CDR1 as LNHDA and CDR2 as SQIVND (reference sequence). Here the CDR3 reads CASSIDRRERETQYF. CDR3 DNA sequence: TGTGCCAGTAGTATAGATCGTCGAGAGAGGGAGACCCAGTACTTC.

The table lists this clone with a count of one. This chain uses TRBV11-2 with TRBJ1-1; D gene unclear. V lost 4 bases to trimming and J lost 5 bases, with 11 bases between them. CDR1 and CDR2 (germline): SGHAT, FQNNGV. The CDR3 length is 13 residues. The CDR3 sequence is CASSSPPATEAFF. CDR3 DNA sequence: TGTGCCAGCAGCTCCCCACCGGCGACTGAAGCTTTCTTT.

V is TRBV25-1 and J is TRBJ2-1, with 9 bases lining up with TRBD1. Germline-derived CDR1 and CDR2 are MGHDK and SYGVNS. With 1 base clipped from V and 2 bases from J, the junction kept 3 bases outside the gene matches. The CDR3 is made up of 16 amino acids. The CDR3 DNA is TGTGCCAGCAGTGAATTGGGGGACAGGGCCTACAATGAGCAGTTCTTC. It specifies CASSELGDRAYNEQFF.

This clone appeared a single time. The chain couples TRBV11-2 to TRBJ1-4; D is perhaps TRBD1 (5 bases). CDR1 is SGHAT and CDR2 is FQNNGV in the germline V gene. CDR3 length equals 15 residues. The V gene lost 1 base and the J gene lost 12 bases, with 18 bases spanning the gap. In nucleotides, the CDR3 is TGTGCCAGCAGCTTAGCTTATGGTGGGGGAGGAGAACTGTTTTTT. It translates to CASSLAYGGGGELFF.

The chain combines TRBV2 with TRBJ2-1, with 8 bases lining up with TRBD2. CDR1 and CDR2 from the germline V gene are SNHLY and FYNNEI. CDR3 size: 15 residues. Unmatched junction bases numbered 6, after V lost 2 bases and J lost 6 bases. The CDR3 region is CASSEFRGGFNEQFF. In nucleotides, the CDR3 is TGTGCCAGCAGTGAATTCCGCGGGGGGTTCAATGAGCAGTTCTTC.

The chain joins TRBV12-3 or TRBV12-4 to TRBJ1-5, with D hard to call. V lost 6 bases, J lost 1 base, and 4 bases lay in between. The CDR3 has 12 residues. CDR3 residues: CASSPSNQPQHF. CDR3 nucleotide sequence: TGTGCCAGCAGCCCCAGCAATCAGCCCCAGCATTTT.

The chain employs TRBV29-1 and TRBJ1-1; 11 bases match TRBD1. Germline CDR1 and CDR2: SQVTM and ANQGSEA. The CDR3 covers 15 residues. Trimming at V came to 1 base and at J to 1 base, leaving 2 bases not matched to a gene. The CDR3 is CSVEGTGGPNTEAFF. CDR3 in DNA: TGCAGCGTTGAAGGGACAGGGGGCCCGAACACTGAAGCTTTCTTT.

The chain uses TRBV19 and TRBJ1-5; weak D call: TRBD1 (6 bases). Trimming shortened V by 7 bases and J by 2 bases, and 15 bases separated the two germline ends. Germline V gene data show CDR1 as LNHDA and CDR2 as SQIVND (reference sequence). This CDR3 is built from 15 residues. The chain's CDR3 is CASTGRGNGNQPQHF. The DNA for the CDR3 is TGTGCCAGTACCGGCAGGGGAAATGGCAATCAGCCCCAGCATTTT.

On this clone itself: Within the sample, other DNA sequences also encode this same CDR3. The J gene is TRBJ2-7, the V gene TRBV29-1; D is unresolved. V dropped 6 bases and J dropped 0 bases, with 6 bases sitting between them. Germline V lookup: CDR1 SQVTM, CDR2 ANQGSEA. CDR3 size: 11 residues. CDR3 in amino acids: CSVGDSYEQYF. CDR3 nucleotide sequence: TGCAGCGTAGGAGACTCCTACGAGCAGTACTTC.

V usage is TRBV10-2 and J usage is TRBJ1-6; D is unclear. CDR3 size: 13 residues. Germline assignment: CDR1 WSHSY and CDR2 SAAADI. Trimming took off 2 bases at V and 7 bases at J, with 6 bases between the two ends. CDR3 nucleotide sequence: TGCGCCAGCAGTGAGCTTGGGAATTCACCCCTCCACTTT. It translates to CASSELGNSPLHF.

The chain recombines TRBV4-2 with TRBJ2-7, with TRBD2 identical over 14 bases. The CDR3 is 16 amino acids. CDR1 is LGHNA, CDR2 YNFKEQ, per germline. V lost 3 bases, J lost 4 bases, and 5 bases stayed unmatched. This chain's CDR3 is CASSQATSGGAYEQYF. For the CDR3, the DNA is TGTGCCAGCAGCCAGGCGACTAGCGGGGGGGCTTACGAGCAGTACTTC.

V usage is TRBV24-1 and J usage is TRBJ2-1; D may be TRBD1 or TRBD2 (5 bases each). The CDR3 is made up of 15 amino acids. Germline V gene sequence: CDR1 KGHDR, CDR2 SFDVKD. Trimming pared 4 bases from V and 6 bases from J, leaving 15 bases between. The CDR3 loop reads CATSDPGGQGNEQFF. The CDR3 bases are TGTGCCACCAGTGACCCCGGAGGACAAGGCAATGAGCAGTTCTTC.

CDR3 sequence reads: CASSIFGDSTDTQYF. The CDR3 nucleotides are TGTGCCAGTAGTATTTTTGGGGATTCCACAGATACGCAGTATTTT. The chain is built from TRBV19 and TRBJ2-3, with unresolved D. Between the trimmed V and J ends, which lost 3 bases and 2 bases, there was a span of 12 bases. This CDR3 is 15 amino acids long. Germline CDR1 is LNHDA and CDR2 is SQIVND (reference sequence). Full variable domain (outside the CDR3, taken from reference TRBV19 and TRBJ2-3): DGGITQSPKYLFRKEGQNVTLSCEQNLNHDAMYWYRQDPGQGLRLIYYSQIVNDFQKGDIAEGYSVSREKKESFPLTVTSAQKNPTAFYLCASSIFGDSTDTQYFGPGTRLTVL.

The chain carries TRBV3-1 (or the pseudogene TRBV3-2) and TRBJ2-2; D gene uncertain. V lost 4 bases, J lost 4 bases, and 7 bases lay in between. CDR3 size: 13 residues. Germline V gene sequence: CDR1 LGHDT, CDR2 YNNKEL (reference sequence). The chain's CDR3 is CASSPVITGELFF. CDR3 bases: TGTGCCAGCAGCCCAGTGATCACCGGGGAGCTGTTTTTT.